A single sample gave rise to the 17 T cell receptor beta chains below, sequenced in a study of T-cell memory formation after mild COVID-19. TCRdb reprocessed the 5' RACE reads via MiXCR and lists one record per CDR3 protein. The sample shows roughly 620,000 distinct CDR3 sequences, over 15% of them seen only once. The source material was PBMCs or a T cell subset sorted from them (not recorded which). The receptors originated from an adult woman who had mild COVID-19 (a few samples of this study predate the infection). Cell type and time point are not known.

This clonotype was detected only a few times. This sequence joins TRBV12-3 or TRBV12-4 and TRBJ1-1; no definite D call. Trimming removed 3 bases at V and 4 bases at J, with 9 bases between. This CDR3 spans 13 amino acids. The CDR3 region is CASSLGPITEAFF. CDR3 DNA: TGTGCCAGCAGTTTGGGTCCTATCACTGAAGCTTTCTTT.

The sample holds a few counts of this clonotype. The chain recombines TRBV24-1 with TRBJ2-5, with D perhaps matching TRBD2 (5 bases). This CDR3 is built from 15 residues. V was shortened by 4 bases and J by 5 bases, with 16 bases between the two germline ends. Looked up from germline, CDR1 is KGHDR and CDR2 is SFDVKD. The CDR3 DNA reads TGTGCCACCAGTGACAGAGGGAATCTCGGCGAGACCCAGTACTTC. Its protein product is CATSDRGNLGETQYF.

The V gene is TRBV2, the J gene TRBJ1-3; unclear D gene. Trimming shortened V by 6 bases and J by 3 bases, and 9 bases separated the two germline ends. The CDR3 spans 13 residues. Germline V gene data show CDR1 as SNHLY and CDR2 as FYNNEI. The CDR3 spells CASSSFLGNTIYF. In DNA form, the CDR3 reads TGTGCCAGCAGCTCATTTCTTGGAAACACCATATATTTT.

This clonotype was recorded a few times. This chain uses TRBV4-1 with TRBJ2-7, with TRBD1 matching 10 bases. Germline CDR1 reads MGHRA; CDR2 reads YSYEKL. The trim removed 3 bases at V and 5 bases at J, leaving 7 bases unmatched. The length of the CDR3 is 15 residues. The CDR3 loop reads CASSQRTGGFDEQYF. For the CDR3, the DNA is TGCGCCAGCAGCCAGAGGACAGGGGGATTCGACGAGCAGTACTTC.

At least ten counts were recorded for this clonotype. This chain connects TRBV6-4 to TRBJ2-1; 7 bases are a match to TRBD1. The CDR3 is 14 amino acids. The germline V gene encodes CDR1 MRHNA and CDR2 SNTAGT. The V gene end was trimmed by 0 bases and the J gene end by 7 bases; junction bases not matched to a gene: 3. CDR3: CASSDSGGRNEQFF. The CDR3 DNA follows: TGTGCCAGCAGTGACTCAGGGGGCAGGAATGAGCAGTTCTTC.

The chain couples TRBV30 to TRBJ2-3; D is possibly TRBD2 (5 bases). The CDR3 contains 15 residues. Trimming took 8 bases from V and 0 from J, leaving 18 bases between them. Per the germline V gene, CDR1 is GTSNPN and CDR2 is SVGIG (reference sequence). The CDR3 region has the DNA TGTGCCCGGGGTACAGAAAGAATTAGCACAGATACGCAGTATTTT. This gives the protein CARGTERISTDTQYF.

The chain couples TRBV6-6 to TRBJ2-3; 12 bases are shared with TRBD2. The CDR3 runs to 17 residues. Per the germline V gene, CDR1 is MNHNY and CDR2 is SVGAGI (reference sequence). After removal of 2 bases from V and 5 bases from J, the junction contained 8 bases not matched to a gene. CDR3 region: CASSYLPSGGAEDTQYF. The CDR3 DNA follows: TGTGCCAGCAGTTACCTCCCTAGCGGGGGGGCGGAAGATACGCAGTATTTT.

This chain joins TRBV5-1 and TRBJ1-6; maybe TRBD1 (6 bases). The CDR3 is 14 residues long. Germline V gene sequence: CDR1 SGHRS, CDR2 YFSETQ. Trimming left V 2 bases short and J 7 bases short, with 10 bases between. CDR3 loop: CASSFWDKNSPLHF. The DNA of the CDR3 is TGCGCCAGCAGCTTCTGGGACAAGAATTCACCCCTCCACTTT.

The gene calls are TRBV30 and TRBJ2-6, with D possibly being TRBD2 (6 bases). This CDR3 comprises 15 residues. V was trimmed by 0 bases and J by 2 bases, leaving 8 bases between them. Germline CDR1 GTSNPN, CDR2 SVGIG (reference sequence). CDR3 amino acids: CAWSVEGPGANVLTF. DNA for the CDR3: TGTGCCTGGAGTGTGGAGGGCCCTGGGGCCAACGTCCTGACTTTC. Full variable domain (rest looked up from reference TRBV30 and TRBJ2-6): SQTIHQWPATLVQPVGSPLSLECTVEGTSNPNLYWYRQAAGRGLQLLFYSVGIGQISSEVPQNLSASRPQDRQFILSSKKLLLSDSGFYLCAWSVEGPGANVLTFGAGSRLTVL.

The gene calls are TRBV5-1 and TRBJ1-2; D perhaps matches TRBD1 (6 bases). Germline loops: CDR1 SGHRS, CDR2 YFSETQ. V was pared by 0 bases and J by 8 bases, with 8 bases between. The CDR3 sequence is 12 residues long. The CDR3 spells CASSLGQDGYTF. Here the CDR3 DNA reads TGCGCCAGCAGCTTGGGACAGGACGGCTACACCTTC.

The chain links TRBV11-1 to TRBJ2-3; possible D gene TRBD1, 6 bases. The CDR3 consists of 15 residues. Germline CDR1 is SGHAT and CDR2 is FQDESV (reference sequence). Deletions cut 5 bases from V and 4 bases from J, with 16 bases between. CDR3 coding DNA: TGTGCCAGCAGCGACGCATGGACAGTCGCAGATACGCAGTATTTT. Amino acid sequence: CASSDAWTVADTQYF.

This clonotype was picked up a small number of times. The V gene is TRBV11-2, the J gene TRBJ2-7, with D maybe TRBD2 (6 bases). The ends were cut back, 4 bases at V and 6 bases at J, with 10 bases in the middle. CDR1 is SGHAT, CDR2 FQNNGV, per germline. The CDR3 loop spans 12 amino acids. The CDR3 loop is CASSWGDFEQYF. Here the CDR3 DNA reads TGTGCCAGCAGCTGGGGGGACTTCGAGCAGTACTTC.

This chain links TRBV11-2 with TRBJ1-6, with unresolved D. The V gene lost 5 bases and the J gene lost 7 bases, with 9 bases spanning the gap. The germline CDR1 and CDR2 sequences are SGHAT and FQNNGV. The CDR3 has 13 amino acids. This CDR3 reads CASSPTPNSPLHF. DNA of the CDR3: TGTGCCAGCAGCCCGACACCAAATTCACCCCTCCACTTT.

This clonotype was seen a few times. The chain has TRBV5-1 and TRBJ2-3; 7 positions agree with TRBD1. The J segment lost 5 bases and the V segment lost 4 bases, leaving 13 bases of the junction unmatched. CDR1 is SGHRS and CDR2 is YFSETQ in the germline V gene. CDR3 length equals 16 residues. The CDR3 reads CASSVSTGRPGDTQYF. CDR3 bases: TGCGCCAGCAGCGTTTCGACAGGGCGCCCCGGAGATACGCAGTATTTT. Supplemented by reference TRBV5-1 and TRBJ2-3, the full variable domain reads KAGVTQTPRYLIKTRGQQVTLSCSPISGHRSVSWYQQTPGQGLQFLFEYFSETQRNKGNFPGRFSGRQFSNSRSEMNVSTLELGDSALYLCASSVSTGRPGDTQYFGPGTRLTVL.

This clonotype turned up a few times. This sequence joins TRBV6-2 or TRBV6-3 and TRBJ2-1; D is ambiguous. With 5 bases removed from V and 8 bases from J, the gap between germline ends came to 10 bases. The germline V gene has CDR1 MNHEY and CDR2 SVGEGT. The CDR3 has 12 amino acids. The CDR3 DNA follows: TGTGCCAGCAGTAACACGCATGATGAGCAGTTCTTC. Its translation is CASSNTHDEQFF.

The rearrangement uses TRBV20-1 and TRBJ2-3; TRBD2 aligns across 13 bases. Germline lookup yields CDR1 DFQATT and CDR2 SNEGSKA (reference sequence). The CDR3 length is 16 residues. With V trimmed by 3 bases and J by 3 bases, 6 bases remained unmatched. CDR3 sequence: CSASTSGRGITDTQYF. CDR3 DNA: TGCAGTGCTAGTACTAGCGGGAGGGGTATAACAGATACGCAGTATTTT.

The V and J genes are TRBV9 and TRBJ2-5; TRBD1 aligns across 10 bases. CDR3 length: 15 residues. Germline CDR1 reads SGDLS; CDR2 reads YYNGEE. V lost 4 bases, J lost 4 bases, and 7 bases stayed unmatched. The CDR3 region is CASSPDDRGPETQYF. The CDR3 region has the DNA TGTGCCAGCAGCCCCGATGACAGGGGGCCAGAGACCCAGTACTTC.